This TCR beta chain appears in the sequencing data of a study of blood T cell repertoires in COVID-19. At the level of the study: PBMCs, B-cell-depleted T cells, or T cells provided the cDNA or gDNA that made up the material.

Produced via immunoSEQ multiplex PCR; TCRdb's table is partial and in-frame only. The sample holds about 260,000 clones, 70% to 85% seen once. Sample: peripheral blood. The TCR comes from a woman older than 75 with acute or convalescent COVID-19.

CDR3 residues: CASSIEEGVQNTEAFF. CDR3 DNA sequence: TGTGCCAGTAGTATAGAAGAAGGAGTACAGAACACTGAAGCTTTCTTT. This rearrangement joins TRBV19 to TRBJ1-1; D call uncertain. The CDR3 contains 16 residues. Germline assignment: CDR1 LNHDA and CDR2 SQIVND (reference sequence). V lost 0 bases and J 1 base, leaving 12 bases between the germline ends.